The 24 T cell receptor beta chains presented below share a single source sample, sequenced in a study of T cells in Graves' hyperthyroidism and ophthalmopathy. RNA transcripts provided the source from which TCR beta CDR3 regions were amplified. The primer set for the first-round RT-PCR of the TCR CDR3 was HTBI. TCRdb used MiXCR to reprocess the multiplex PCR reads, holding one entry per CDR3 protein. The sample includes about 400,000 distinct CDR3 sequences, 15% to 18% of them seen just once. Sequenced sample: blood. The receptor source for this set is a woman between 18 and 30 years old with Graves' hyperthyroidism.

A note on this clonotype: The conserved closing phenylalanine or tryptophan is absent in this CDR3, likely reflecting a read error. V gene TRBV9 combines with J gene TRBJ2-2; 7 bases match TRBD2. This CDR3 has 14 amino acids. Trimming removed 7 bases from V and 6 bases from J; junction bases left unmatched: 9. Per the germline V gene, CDR1 is SGDLS and CDR2 is YYNGEE. CDR3 region: CASSGLAVSGELFS. DNA of the CDR3: TGTGCCAGCTCCGGCCTAGCGGTATCCGGGGAGCTGTTTTCT.

This clonotype was seen at least ten times. V usage is TRBV5-1 and J usage is TRBJ2-3; TRBD2 matches 11 bases. The length of the CDR3 is 17 residues. Unmatched junction bases numbered 6, after V lost 0 bases and J lost 3 bases. CDR1 SGHRS and CDR2 YFSETQ come from the germline V gene. CDR3 coding DNA: TGCGCCAGCAGCTTGGGGGGACTAGCGGCGGGGACAGATACGCAGTATTTT. This codes for CASSLGGLAAGTDTQYF.

This clonotype was recorded a few times. This chain connects TRBV5-1 to TRBJ2-6; a possible D gene is TRBD1 (5 bases). V was pared by 6 bases and J by 2 bases, with 12 bases between. Germline V gene data show CDR1 as SGHRS and CDR2 as YFSETQ. The CDR3 spans 15 residues. Written as DNA, the CDR3 is TGCGCCAGCACTCTGGGGCAGACTGGGGCCAACGTCCTGACTTTC. Its translation is CASTLGQTGANVLTF.

This clonotype occurred once. The J gene is TRBJ2-3, the V gene TRBV20-1; 8 bases align to TRBD2. Germline V lookup: CDR1 DFQATT, CDR2 SNEGSKA (reference sequence). The CDR3 spans 15 residues. The trim removed 6 bases at V and 2 bases at J, leaving 10 bases unmatched. The CDR3: CSAPRGGGNTDTQYF. For the CDR3, the DNA is TGCAGTGCCCCCCGGGGGGGGGGGAACACAGATACGCAGTATTTT.

This clonotype was observed at least ten times. V and J are TRBV11-3 and TRBJ2-3; 10 bases match TRBD2. This CDR3 is built from 14 residues. The germline V gene encodes CDR1 SGHNT and CDR2 YENEEA. Trimming cost V 8 bases and J 4 bases; bases outside gene matches: 6. The CDR3 loop reads CASAQRGGADTQYF. Written as DNA, the CDR3 is TGTGCCAGCGCGCAGCGGGGGGGGGCAGATACGCAGTATTTT.

This clonotype has ten or more counts. V is TRBV11-2 and J is TRBJ1-4; 9 nucleotides agree with TRBD1. This CDR3 has 16 amino acids. Germline CDR1 SGHAT, CDR2 FQNNGV. V trimming: 5 bases; J trimming: 7 bases; junction bases outside the gene matches: 11. The CDR3 spells CASSPRLGQGPEKLFF. CDR3 coding DNA: TGTGCCAGCAGCCCACGGCTGGGACAGGGACCTGAAAAACTGTTTTTT.

CDR3 sequence: CASSQTRATNEKLFF. DNA for the CDR3: TGTGCCAGCAGCCAAACCAGAGCAACTAATGAAAAACTGTTTTTT. The chain recombines TRBV14 with TRBJ1-4; unclear D gene. V shed 2 bases and J shed 0 bases, with 7 bases lying between them. CDR3 size: 15 residues. Germline CDR1 and CDR2: SGHDN and FVKESK.

This clonotype was counted at least ten times. The chain recombines TRBV20-1 with TRBJ2-7; the match to TRBD2 covers 7 bases. Germline lookup yields CDR1 DFQATT and CDR2 SNEGSKA (reference sequence). This CDR3 region has 13 residues. V lost 6 bases and J lost 1; bases outside the gene matches: 6. In nucleotides, the CDR3 is TGCAGTGCCTTGGGGGGGAGTTCCTACGAGCAGTACTTC. Translating gives CSALGGSSYEQYF.

This clonotype was counted ten times or more. The chain couples TRBV12-3 or TRBV12-4 to TRBJ2-2; the D gene is possibly TRBD2 (5 bases). Trimming pared 6 bases from V and 2 bases from J, leaving 13 bases between. The CDR3 runs 15 residues. The CDR3 nucleotides read TGTGCCAGCAGCCAAATGACTATAAACACCGGGGAGCTGTTTTTT. Amino acid sequence: CASSQMTINTGELFF.

With respect to this clonotype: One end of the junction varies from germline; a read error may be responsible. V is TRBV29-1 and J is TRBJ2-7; 9 nucleotides align to TRBD2. This CDR3 contains 13 residues. The germline CDR1 and CDR2 sequences are SQVTM and ANQGSEA. In nucleotides, the CDR3 is TGCGGCGTGGCGGGAGGGGGAGGGTACGAGCAGTACTTC. Translating it yields CGVAGGGGYEQYF.

This clonotype has ten or more counts. The CDR3 bases are TGTGCCAGCAGTTCAAGACAGTTACCCCCAGATACGCAGTATTTT. Amino acid sequence: CASSSRQLPPDTQYF. The chain is built from TRBV7-8 and TRBJ2-3; D might be TRBD1 (5 bases). The V end was cut by 6 bases, the J end by 4 bases, with 17 bases between. CDR1 and CDR2 (germline): SGHVS, FQNEAQ. The CDR3 length is 15 residues.

This clonotype appeared many times. The chain combines TRBV20-1 with TRBJ2-7; TRBD2 agrees at 9 bases. The junction had 14 bases not matched to a gene; V was cut back by 4 bases and J by 7 bases. In germline, CDR1 is DFQATT, CDR2 SNEGSKA (reference sequence). This CDR3 contains 15 residues. In DNA, the CDR3 is TGCAGTGCTACAAAGCGGGGGGCCCTTTTATCGGAGCAGTACTTC. Translation: CSATKRGALLSEQYF.

About this clonotype itself: Given a much more abundant clone one base away, this may be a read error. The V and J genes are TRBV24-1 and TRBJ2-7; the D gene could be TRBD1 or TRBD2 (6 bases each). The germline V gene has CDR1 KGHDR and CDR2 SFDVKD. CDR3 length: 13 amino acids. The CDR3 is CATSEDGGYVQYF. Here the CDR3 DNA reads TGTGCCACCAGTGAAGACGGGGGCTACGTGCAGTACTTC.

The chain joins TRBV19 to TRBJ1-4; no clear D gene. Trimming removed 7 bases from V and 7 bases from J, with 22 bases in between. CDR1 LNHDA and CDR2 SQIVND come from the germline V gene (reference sequence). This CDR3 has 16 residues. The CDR3 protein is CASTPGRGKRGEKLFF. CDR3 nucleotides: TGTGCCAGTACCCCGGGCAGAGGGAAAAGAGGTGAAAAACTGTTTTTT.

The chain has TRBV9 and TRBJ2-3; no reliable D call. Germline V CDR1 and CDR2: SGDLS, YYNGEE. Trimming left V 4 bases short and J 0 bases short, with 6 bases between. The CDR3 has 13 residues. CDR3 sequence reads: CASSPWSTDTQYF. CDR3 DNA sequence: TGTGCCAGCAGCCCGTGGAGCACAGATACGCAGTATTTT.

This clonotype was recorded many times. J is TRBJ2-3 and V is TRBV12-3 or TRBV12-4, with 14 bases matching TRBD2. The CDR3 is 16 residues long. Trimming at V came to 6 bases and at J to 3 bases, leaving 5 bases not matched to a gene. The CDR3 coding sequence is TGTGCCAGCAGCATGACTAGCGGGAGGGGAACAGATACGCAGTATTTT. Translated, it gives CASSMTSGRGTDTQYF.

This clonotype was seen many times. The V call is TRBV6-1, the J call TRBJ1-1; 7 nucleotides match TRBD1. The CDR3 runs 14 residues. The ends lost 5 bases at V and 5 bases at J; junction bases unmatched: 8. Germline V gives CDR1 MNHNS, CDR2 SASEGT. The CDR3 protein is CASSFTGEGTEAFF. CDR3 nucleotides: TGTGCCAGCAGTTTCACAGGGGAAGGGACTGAAGCTTTCTTT.

This clonotype was counted many times. This sequence joins TRBV27 and TRBJ1-4; 7 nucleotides line up with TRBD1. V trimming: 5 bases; J trimming: 6 bases; junction bases outside the gene matches: 12. The germline CDR1 and CDR2 sequences are MNHEY and SMNVEV (reference sequence). The CDR3 loop spans 16 amino acids. The CDR3 here is CASSPEAGTADEKLFF. In nucleotides, the CDR3 is TGTGCCAGCAGTCCAGAGGCCGGGACAGCGGATGAAAAACTGTTTTTT.

This clonotype was detected many times. The J gene is TRBJ2-1, the V gene TRBV11-2; D tentatively fits TRBD1 or TRBD2 (5 bases each). CDR3 length equals 16 residues. Trimming took 5 bases from V and 0 from J, leaving 14 bases between them. The germline gives CDR1 SGHAT, CDR2 FQNNGV. The CDR3: CASSGGRRRSYNEQFF. CDR3 DNA: TGTGCCAGCAGCGGGGGAAGGAGGCGCTCCTACAATGAGCAGTTCTTC. The full variable domain, rest sourced from reference TRBV11-2 and TRBJ2-1, is EAGVAQSPRYKIIEKRQSVAFWCNPISGHATLYWYQQILGQGPKLLIQFQNNGVVDDSQLPKDRFSAERLKGVDSTLKIQPAKLEDSAVYLCASSGGRRRSYNEQFFGPGTRLTVL.

This chain links TRBV6-5 with TRBJ1-2, with 9 bases identical to TRBD1. The CDR3 has 15 residues. The V gene's germline CDR1 is MNHEY and CDR2 SVGAGI. Losses at the gene ends were 4 bases for V and 5 bases for J; bases not matched to a gene: 8. CDR3 in DNA: TGTGCCAGCAGTTCTGGACAGGGGCCCTTGTATGGCTACACCTTC. Amino acid sequence: CASSSGQGPLYGYTF.

The table lists this clonotype with many counts. The chain combines TRBV3-1 with TRBJ2-1; D ambiguous. The CDR3 has 14 amino acids. The V end lost 1 base, the J end lost 4 bases, and 8 bases lay between the germline ends. Germline V gives CDR1 LGHDT, CDR2 YNNKEL (reference sequence). The CDR3 protein is CASSQVLRYNEQFF. CDR3 DNA: TGTGCCAGCAGCCAAGTGCTCCGATACAATGAGCAGTTCTTC.

This clonotype was observed once. CDR3 amino acids: CASSRLAEVYEQYF. Here the CDR3 DNA reads TGTGCCAGCAGCCGACTAGCGGAGGTCTACGAGCAGTACTTC. The chain carries TRBV7-2 and TRBJ2-7; 9 bases map to TRBD2. V lost 5 bases to trimming and J lost 3 bases; unmatched junction nucleotides: 5. The CDR3 covers 14 residues. Germline lookup yields CDR1 SGHTA and CDR2 FQGNSA.

This clonotype was found many times. V is TRBV27 and J is TRBJ2-3; TRBD1 might be the D (5 bases). The CDR3 consists of 15 residues. V was trimmed by 3 bases and J by 1 base, leaving 11 bases between them. Germline values: CDR1 MNHEY, CDR2 SMNVEV (reference sequence). The CDR3 sequence is CASSFYSGRTDTQYF. DNA for the CDR3: TGTGCCAGCAGTTTTTACTCAGGGCGCACAGATACGCAGTATTTT.

With regard to this clonotype: A much bigger clone sits one base away, suggesting this may be a read error. The conserved phenylalanine or tryptophan is not found at the CDR3 terminus, so this likely reflects a read error. V usage is TRBV2 and J usage is TRBJ1-6; 8 positions match TRBD1. The V gene end was trimmed by 6 bases and the J gene end by 6 bases; junction bases not matched to a gene: 7. The germline gives CDR1 SNHLY, CDR2 FYNNEI. The CDR3 has 15 amino acids. The DNA of the CDR3 is TGTGCCAGCAGCACCGGAGGACAGGGTAATTCACCCCTCCACCTT. This translates into CASSTGGQGNSPLHL.